This T cell receptor (beta chain) is drawn from a study of cytomegalovirus exposure and HLA in healthy donors. Findings of the study overall: Highly shared variants forming one cluster were likely a sequencing artifact. Equally common other TCR beta chains were less clonally expanded than HLA-associated ones, a later analysis found.

This clone was recorded only once. Its target is not known. Germline values: CDR1 LGHNA, CDR2 YNFKEQ. CDR3 length equals 16 residues. V gave up 4 bases and J gave up 3 bases; unmatched junction bases: 5. The study ran its PCR with 60 Vbeta and 13 Jbeta primers. The data were produced by immunoSEQ multiplex PCR, yet TCRdb's version contains in-frame clones alone and is incomplete. The sample carries about 200,000 clones, 86% recorded once. This receptor was obtained from a woman aged 25 to 39 in good health and CMV-seronegative. This sequence joins TRBV4-2 and TRBJ2-2; 10 bases are shared with TRBD1. Source material: PBMCs. The CDR3 spells CASSPLGTGDTGELFF. In DNA, the CDR3 is TGTGCCAGCAGCCCCCTCGGGACAGGGGACACCGGGGAGCTGTTTTTT.